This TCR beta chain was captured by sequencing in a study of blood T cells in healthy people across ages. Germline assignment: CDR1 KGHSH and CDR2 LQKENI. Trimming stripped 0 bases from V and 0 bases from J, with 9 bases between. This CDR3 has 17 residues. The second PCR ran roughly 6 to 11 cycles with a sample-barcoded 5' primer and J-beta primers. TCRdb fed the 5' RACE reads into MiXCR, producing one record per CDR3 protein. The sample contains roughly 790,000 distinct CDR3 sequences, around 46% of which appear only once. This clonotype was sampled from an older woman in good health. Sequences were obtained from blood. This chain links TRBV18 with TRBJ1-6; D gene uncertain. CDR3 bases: TGTGCCAGCTCACCACCGCGGACTAGCTCCTATAATTCACCCCTCCACTTT. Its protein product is CASSPPRTSSYNSPLHF.